The clone carrying this TCR beta chain was seen only a few times. TCRdb itself ran the 5' RACE reads through MiXCR, one entry per CDR3 protein. The repertoire holds about 64,000 distinct CDR3 sequences, with 11% as singletons. This record belongs to a study of early T cells in non-severe SARS-CoV-2 infection. Overall study: Sequencing of unsorted whole blood was done on bulk RNA, leaving chains unpaired.

Per the germline V gene, CDR1 is SGDLS and CDR2 is YYNGEE. CDR3 length: 15 residues. V lost 0 bases to trimming and J lost 6 bases, with 14 bases between them. The source is an adult who was a healthcare worker with PCR-confirmed SARS-CoV-2 infection or an uninfected control (not recorded which). The sample was whole blood, taken at baseline. The chain uses TRBV9 and TRBJ2-3, with D unresolved. The CDR3 coding sequence is TGTGCCAGCAGCGTAGAGGGTATGGTGGGGGATACGCAGTATTTT. Encoded protein: CASSVEGMVGDTQYF.